This paragraph covers one TCR beta chain sequence. Its antigen remains unknown. The CDR3 has 16 amino acids. Per germline, CDR1 MDHEN and CDR2 SYDVKM. V was shortened by 2 bases and J by 9 bases, with 20 bases between the two germline ends. Sequencing used immunoSEQ multiplex PCR; TCRdb keeps in-frame clones, though not all of them. This table holds roughly 69,000 clones, more than 85% found once. This sample is part of a study of graft-versus-host responses after intestinal transplantation. Findings and caveats of the study: Allografts of one patient group, those with graft-donor T cell macrochimerism, had high graft-versus-host to host-versus-graft clonal ratios. After transplant, early declines in HvG clones were associated with peak levels of circulating GvH clones.

Specimen: unstimulated CD8+ T cells sorted from spleen or lymph node cells, collected before transplant. The chain joins TRBV28 to TRBJ1-5, with D uncertain. This sequence originates from a human donor who was the organ donor for an intestinal transplant. The CDR3 loop is CASSLREVFGLGPQHF. The CDR3 nucleotides are TGTGCCAGCAGTTTACGGGAAGTGTTCGGGCTTGGGCCCCAGCATTTT. The full variable domain, with the rest looked up from reference TRBV28 and TRBJ1-5, is DVKVTQSSRYLVKRTGEKVFLECVQDMDHENMFWYRQDPGLGLRLIYFSYDVKMKEKGDIPEGYSVSREKKERFSLILESASTNQTSMYLCASSLREVFGLGPQHFGDGTRLSIL.